This TCR beta chain was captured by sequencing in a study of vaccination and CD4 T cells after COVID-19. The trim removed 5 bases at V and 8 bases at J, leaving 7 bases unmatched. Per the germline V gene, CDR1 is LNHDA and CDR2 is SQIVND (reference sequence). The CDR3 spans 15 residues. In the case of this clonotype: Antigen specificity is unknown.

The assay that was used to sequence DNA from cultured CD4+ T cells was the Oncomine TCR Beta short-read assay. The template was genomic DNA from cultured CD4+ T cells. From the PCR reads, TCRdb called clonotypes with MiXCR, one entry per CDR3 protein. The data contain approximately 23,000 distinct CDR3 sequences, about 40% of them seen just once; the ten biggest clones take up 5.2%. Time point indicated: late sampling 161 to 241 days after vaccination in a few convalescent patients. Treatment given: roughly 10-day PBMC culture with coronavirus spike peptide pools or control peptides (ViraFEST assay). Convalescent patients tested SARS-CoV-2 PCR positive from March to December 2020, before Alpha, Beta and Delta emerged.

The chain has TRBV19 and TRBJ2-1; TRBD2 matches at 12 bases. Sequenced here: CD4+ T cells from blood, cultured in vitro, sampled about 7 months after SARS-CoV-2 vaccination. This clonotype originated in a human donor who had recovered from COVID-19. The CDR3 DNA reads as TGTGCCAGTAGTCGTCTAGCGGGAGGGGTCGATGAGCAGTTCTTC. This codes for CASSRLAGGVDEQFF.